This record looks at one T cell receptor (beta chain) sequence and its context. Its target is not known. From germline, CDR1 is SQVTM and CDR2 ANQGSEA. V shed 6 bases, J shed 10 bases, and the junction held 11 bases outside the gene matches. The CDR3 length is 12 residues. This entry is derived from a study of T-cell memory formation after mild COVID-19. TCRdb re-called the 5' RACE reads with MiXCR, one entry per CDR3 protein. The data show some 68,000 distinct CDR3 sequences, approximately 15% seen once. Study-level points and caveats: Contracting clones localized mainly to CM and EM when CD4+ and mainly to EMRA when CD8+.

The clonotype was recovered from an adult woman who had mild COVID-19 (a few samples of this study predate the infection). Cell type and time point are not known. The rearrangement joins TRBV29-1 to TRBJ1-2; 7 bases match TRBD1. The sample comprised PBMCs or a T cell subset sorted from them (not recorded which). This CDR3 reads CSVLLPGQLYTF. The CDR3 DNA sequence: TGCAGCGTCCTCTTGCCGGGACAGCTCTACACCTTC.